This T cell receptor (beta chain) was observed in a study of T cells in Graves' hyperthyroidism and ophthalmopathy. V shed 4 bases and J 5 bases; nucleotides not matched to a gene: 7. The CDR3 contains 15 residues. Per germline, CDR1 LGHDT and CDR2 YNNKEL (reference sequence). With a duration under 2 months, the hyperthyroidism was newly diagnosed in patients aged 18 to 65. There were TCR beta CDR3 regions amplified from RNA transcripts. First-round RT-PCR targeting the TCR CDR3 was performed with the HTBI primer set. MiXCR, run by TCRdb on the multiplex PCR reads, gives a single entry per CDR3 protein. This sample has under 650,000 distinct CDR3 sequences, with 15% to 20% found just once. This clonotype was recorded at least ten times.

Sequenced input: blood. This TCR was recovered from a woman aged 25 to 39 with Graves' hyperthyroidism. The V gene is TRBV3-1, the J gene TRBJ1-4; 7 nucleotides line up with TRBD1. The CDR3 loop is CASSPGWTGNEKLFF. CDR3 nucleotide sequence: TGTGCCAGCAGCCCGGGTTGGACAGGCAATGAAAAACTGTTTTTT.